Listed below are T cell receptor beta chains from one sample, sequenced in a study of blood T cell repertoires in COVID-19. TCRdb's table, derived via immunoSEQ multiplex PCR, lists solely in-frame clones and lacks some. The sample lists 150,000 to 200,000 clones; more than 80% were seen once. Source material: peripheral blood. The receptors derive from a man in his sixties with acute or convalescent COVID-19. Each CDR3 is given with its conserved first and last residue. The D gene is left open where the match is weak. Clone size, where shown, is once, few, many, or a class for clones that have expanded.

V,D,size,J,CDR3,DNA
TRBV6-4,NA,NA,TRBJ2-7,CASSDGFECHEQYF,TGTGCCAGCAGTGATGGTTTTGAGTGCCACGAGCAGTACTTC
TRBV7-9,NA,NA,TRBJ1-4,CASSFASPTNEKLFF,TGTGCCAGCAGCTTTGCAAGCCCAACTAATGAAAAACTGTTTTTT
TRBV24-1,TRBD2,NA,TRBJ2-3,CATSDRAGGGSDTQYF,TGTGCCACCAGTGATCGAGCGGGGGGAGGTTCAGATACGCAGTATTTT
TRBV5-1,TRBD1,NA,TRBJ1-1,CASSLVSHRGSPNTEAFF,TGCGCCAGCAGCTTGGTCAGCCACAGGGGATCTCCGAACACTGAAGCTTTCTTT
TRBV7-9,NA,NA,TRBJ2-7,CASSLAVDSLREQYF,TGTGCCAGCAGCTTAGCGGTCGACAGTCTGCGGGAGCAGTACTTC
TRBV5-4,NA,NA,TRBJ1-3,CASSLGGSSGNTIYF,TGTGCCAGCAGCTTGGGAGGCAGCTCTGGAAACACCATATATTTT
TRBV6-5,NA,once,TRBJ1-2,CASVPTGAVYYGYTF,TGTGCCAGTGTTCCGACAGGCGCAGTCTACTATGGCTACACCTTC
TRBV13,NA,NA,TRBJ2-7,CASSLTGFYEQYF,TGTGCCAGCAGCCTAACAGGGTTCTACGAGCAGTACTTC
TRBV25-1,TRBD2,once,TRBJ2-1,CASSERGGTRLGEQFF,TGTGCCAGCAGTGAAAGGGGAGGGACCCGCTTGGGTGAGCAGTTCTTC
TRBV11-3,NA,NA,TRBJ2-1,CASSLAGSSYNEQFF,TGTGCCAGCAGCTTAGCGGGGAGCTCCTACAATGAGCAGTTCTTC
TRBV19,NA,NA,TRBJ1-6,CASRSLTGRGSPLHF,TGTGCCAGTAGGAGCCTGACGGGCCGGGGTTCACCCCTCCACTTT
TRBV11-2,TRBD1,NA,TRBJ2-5,CASSTPTGGVETQYF,TGTGCCAGCAGCACCCCGACAGGGGGAGTGGAGACCCAGTACTTC
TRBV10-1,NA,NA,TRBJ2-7,CASMRGGSYEQYF,TGCGCCAGCATGCGGGGTGGCTCCTACGAGCAGTACTTC
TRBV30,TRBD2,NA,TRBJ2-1,CAWRGGAGGTFYKKEQFF,TGTGCCTGGAGGGGCGGAGCGGGGGGTACCTTCTACAAGAAGGAGCAGTTCTTC
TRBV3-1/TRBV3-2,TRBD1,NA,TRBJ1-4,CASSQPLTGRHEKLFF,TGTGCCAGCAGCCAACCTTTGACAGGGAGACATGAAAAACTGTTTTTT
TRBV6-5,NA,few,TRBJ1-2,CASTSTLGQLYGYTF,TGTGCCAGCACCTCCACCCTCGGACAACTCTATGGCTACACCTTC
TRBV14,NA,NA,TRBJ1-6,CASSHIAGYNSPLHF,TGTGCCAGCAGCCATATAGCAGGGTATAATTCACCCCTCCACTTT
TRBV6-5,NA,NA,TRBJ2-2,CASTGYHGELFF,TGTGCCAGCACAGGGTATCACGGGGAGCTGTTTTTT
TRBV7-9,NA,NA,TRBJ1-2,CASSLSGQPYGYTF,TGTGCCAGCAGCTTAAGCGGTCAGCCCTATGGCTACACCTTC
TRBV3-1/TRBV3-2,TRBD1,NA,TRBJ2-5,CASSQADREVQETQYF,TGTGCCAGCAGCCAGGCCGACAGGGAAGTTCAAGAGACCCAGTACTTC
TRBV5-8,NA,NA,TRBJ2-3,CASSGPVGVTDTQYF,TGTGCCAGCAGTGGGCCCGTCGGGGTTACAGATACGCAGTATTTT
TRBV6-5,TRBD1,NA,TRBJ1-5,CASTLQGAGQPQHF,TGTGCCAGCACTTTACAGGGGGCCGGACAGCCCCAGCATTTT
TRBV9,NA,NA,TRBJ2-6,CASSVGGLGANVLTF,TGTGCCAGCAGCGTAGGGGGGCTTGGGGCCAACGTCCTGACTTTC
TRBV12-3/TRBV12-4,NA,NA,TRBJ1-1,CASSFLSTEAFF,TGTGCCAGCAGTTTTTTATCGACTGAAGCTTTCTTT
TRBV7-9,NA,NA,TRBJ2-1,CASSLYPEQGNNEQFF,TGTGCCAGCAGCTTATACCCCGAGCAGGGGAACAATGAGCAGTTCTTC
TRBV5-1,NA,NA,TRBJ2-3,CASSSRADTQYF,TGCGCCAGCAGCTCCAGGGCAGATACGCAGTATTTT
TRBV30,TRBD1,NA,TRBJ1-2,CAWSVTGGYGYTF,TGTGCCTGGAGTGTCACAGGGGGTTATGGCTACACCTTC
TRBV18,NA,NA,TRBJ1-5,CASSLAGGPQGQPQHF,TGTGCCAGCTCACTCGCTGGAGGGCCGCAGGGACAGCCCCAGCATTTT
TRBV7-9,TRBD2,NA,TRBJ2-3,CASSPQLSGGGFRTDTQYF,TGTGCCAGCAGCCCGCAGCTTAGCGGGGGGGGCTTCCGCACAGATACGCAGTATTTT
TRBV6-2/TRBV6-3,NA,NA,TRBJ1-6,CASSLRTVIYNSPLHF,TGTGCCAGCAGTCTCCGGACAGTCATCTATAATTCACCCCTCCACTTT
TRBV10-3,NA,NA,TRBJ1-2,CAISQGGRGYTF,TGTGCCATCAGTCAAGGGGGTCGGGGCTACACCTTC
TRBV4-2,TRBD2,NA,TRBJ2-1,CASSQGVGLAGGPVNEQFF,TGTGCCAGCAGCCAAGGCGTAGGACTAGCGGGGGGGCCCGTCAATGAGCAGTTCTTC
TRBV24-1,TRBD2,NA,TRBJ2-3,CATERGANTDTQYF,TGTGCCACCGAGCGGGGGGCGAACACAGATACGCAGTATTTT
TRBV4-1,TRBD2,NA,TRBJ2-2,CASSQGLRTSGGSNTGELFF,TGCGCCAGCAGCCAAGGTCTCAGGACTAGCGGGGGGTCGAACACCGGGGAGCTGTTTTTT
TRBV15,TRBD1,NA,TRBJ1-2,CATSRADRGLGYTF,TGTGCCACCAGCAGAGCGGACAGGGGGCTTGGCTACACCTTC
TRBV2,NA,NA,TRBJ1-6,CASSDGQNSPLHF,TGTGCCAGCAGCGACGGACAAAATTCACCCCTCCACTTT
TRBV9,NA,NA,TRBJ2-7,CASSVDPRLSYEQYF,TGTGCCAGCAGCGTAGATCCGCGCCTCTCCTACGAGCAGTACTTC
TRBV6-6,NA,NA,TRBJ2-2,CASSLQKNTGELFF,TGTGCCAGCAGTCTACAGAAGAACACCGGGGAGCTGTTTTTT
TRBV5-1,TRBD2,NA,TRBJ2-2,CASKTSGGTTGELFF,TGCGCCAGCAAAACTAGCGGGGGGACCACCGGGGAGCTGTTTTTT
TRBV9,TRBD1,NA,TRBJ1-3,CASSYGTASGNTIYF,TGTGCCAGCAGCTACGGGACAGCATCTGGAAACACCATATATTTT
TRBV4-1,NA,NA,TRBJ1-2,CASSPGGAGIANYGYTF,TGCGCCAGCAGCCCCGGTGGTGCCGGGATCGCTAACTATGGCTACACCTTC
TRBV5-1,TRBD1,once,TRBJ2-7,CASSEQGNEQYF,TGCGCCAGCAGCGAACAGGGGAACGAGCAGTACTTC
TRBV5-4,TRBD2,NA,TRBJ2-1,CASSWGTSGVTSYNEQFF,TGTGCCAGCAGCTGGGGGACTAGCGGGGTCACCTCCTACAATGAGCAGTTCTTC
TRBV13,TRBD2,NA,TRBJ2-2,CASSTSGTSGGTGELFF,TGTGCCAGCAGCACATCCGGGACTAGCGGGGGCACCGGGGAGCTGTTTTTT
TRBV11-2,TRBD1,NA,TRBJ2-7,CASSRDRAYEQYF,TGTGCCAGCAGCCGGGACAGGGCCTACGAGCAGTACTTC
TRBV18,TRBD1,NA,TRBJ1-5,CASSPGTGLADQPQHF,TGTGCCAGCTCGCCCGGGACAGGGCTGGCCGATCAGCCCCAGCATTTT
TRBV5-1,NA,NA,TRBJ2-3,CASSSRDQIQDTQYF,TGCGCCAGCAGCTCCCGGGATCAAATCCAAGATACGCAGTATTTT
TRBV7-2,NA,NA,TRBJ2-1,CASGGAWAYNEQFF,TGTGCCAGCGGGGGGGCTTGGGCCTACAATGAGCAGTTCTTC
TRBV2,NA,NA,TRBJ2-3,CASSELAAQLDTQYF,TGTGCCAGCAGTGAATTAGCGGCGCAGTTAGATACGCAGTATTTT
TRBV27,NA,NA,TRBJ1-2,CASSLGSPNYGYTF,TGTGCCAGCAGTTTAGGCAGTCCTAACTATGGCTACACCTTC
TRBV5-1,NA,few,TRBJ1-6,CASRGETYSPLHF,TGCGCCAGCCGGGGAGAGACTTATTCACCCCTCCACTTT
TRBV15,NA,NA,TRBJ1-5,CATSRDKGQSWPQHF,TGTGCCACCAGCAGAGATAAGGGACAATCCTGGCCCCAGCATTTT
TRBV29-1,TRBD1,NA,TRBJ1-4,CSGQGSANEKLFF,TGCAGCGGACAGGGGTCGGCTAATGAAAAACTGTTTTTT
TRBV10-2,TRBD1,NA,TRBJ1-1,CASRDRVEVTEAFF,TGCGCCAGCAGGGACAGGGTGGAAGTCACTGAAGCTTTCTTT
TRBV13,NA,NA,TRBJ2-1,CASSKGRGTYNEQFF,TGTGCCAGCAGCAAGGGACGGGGGACCTACAATGAGCAGTTCTTC
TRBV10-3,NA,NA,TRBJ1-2,CAISDQVLYGYTF,TGTGCCATCAGTGACCAAGTACTGTATGGCTACACCTTC
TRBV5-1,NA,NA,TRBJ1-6,CASSLGWGDSPLHF,TGCGCCAGCAGCTTGGGGTGGGGAGATTCACCCCTCCACTTT
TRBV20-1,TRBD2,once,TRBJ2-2,CSASDSGPGELFF,TGCAGTGCTAGTGATAGCGGGCCCGGGGAGCTGTTTTTT
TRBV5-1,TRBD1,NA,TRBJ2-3,CASSLIGTVNDDTQYF,TGCGCCAGCAGCTTGATTGGGACAGTCAATGATGATACGCAGTATTTT
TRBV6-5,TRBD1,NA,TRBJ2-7,CASSPGGAGEQYF,TGTGCCAGCAGTCCAGGGGGCGCGGGTGAGCAGTACTTC